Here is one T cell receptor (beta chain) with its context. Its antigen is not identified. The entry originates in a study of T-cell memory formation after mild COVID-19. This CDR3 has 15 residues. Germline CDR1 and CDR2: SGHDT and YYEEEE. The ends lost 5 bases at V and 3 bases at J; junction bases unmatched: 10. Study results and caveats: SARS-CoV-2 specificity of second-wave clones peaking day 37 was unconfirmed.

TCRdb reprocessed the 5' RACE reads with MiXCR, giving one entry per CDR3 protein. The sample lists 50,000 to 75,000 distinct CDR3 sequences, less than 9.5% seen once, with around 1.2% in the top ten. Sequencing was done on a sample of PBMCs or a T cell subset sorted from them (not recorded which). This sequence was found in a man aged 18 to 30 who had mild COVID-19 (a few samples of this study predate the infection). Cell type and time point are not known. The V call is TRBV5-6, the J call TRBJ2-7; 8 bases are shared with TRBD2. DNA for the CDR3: TGTGCCAGCAGACGGGGGGGACGGTGGGGCTACGAGCAGTACTTC. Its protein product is CASRRGGRWGYEQYF. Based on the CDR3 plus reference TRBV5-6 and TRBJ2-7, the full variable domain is DAGVTQSPTHLIKTRGQQVTLRCSPKSGHDTVSWYQQALGQGPQFIFQYYEEEERQRGNFPDRFSGHQFPNYSSELNVNALLLGDSALYLCASRRGGRWGYEQYFGPGTRLTVT.